One TCR beta chain is described in this entry. Some clones are missing from TCRdb's copy, which holds only in-frame ones; the method was immunoSEQ multiplex PCR. This table holds about 140,000 clones, roughly 89% found once. V gave up 2 bases and J gave up 3 bases, with 5 bases separating them. Germline loops: CDR1 SGDLS, CDR2 YYNGEE. This CDR3 is built from 12 residues. This specimen belongs to a study of blood T cell repertoires in COVID-19. The wider study: COVID-19 samples from acute and convalescent phases originated in the United States, Italy and Spain. From T cells, B-cell-depleted T cells, or PBMCs came the material, which was cDNA or gDNA.

Followed longitudinally, the Seattle patients had been enrolled during active infection. Sequenced input: peripheral blood. The TCR sequence derives from a man aged 30 to 39 with COVID-19, enrolled during active disease. The J gene is TRBJ1-1, the V gene TRBV9; D not certain. CDR3 loop: CASSVEDTEAFF. The CDR3 DNA follows: TGTGCCAGCAGCGTCGAGGACACTGAAGCTTTCTTT. The whole variable domain, remainder taken from reference TRBV9 and TRBJ1-1, is DSGVTQTPKHLITATGQRVTLRCSPRSGDLSVYWYQQSLDQGLQFLIQYYNGEERAKGNILERFSAQQFPDLHSELNLSSLELGDSALYFCASSVEDTEAFFGQGTRLTVV.